This TCR beta chain derives from a study of cytomegalovirus exposure and HLA in healthy donors. The PCR used 60 Vbeta and 13 Jbeta primers. Only in-frame clones appear in the TCRdb table, and some are missing; sequencing was by immunoSEQ multiplex PCR. In the table there are about 98,000 clones, more than 75% of which are singletons. This clone was observed once. Specimen: PBMCs. The origin of this receptor is a human donor in good health.

The CDR3 region is CASSSIGGGAGQPQHF. DNA for the CDR3: TGTGCCAGCAGCTCGATAGGCGGGGGTGCGGGTCAGCCCCAGCATTTT. The chain links TRBV7-2 to TRBJ1-5, with a tentative D call TRBD1 (5 bases). V was cut by 4 bases and J by 6 bases, with 19 bases left in between. This CDR3 contains 16 residues. Germline V gene lookup returns CDR1 SGHTA and CDR2 FQGNSA.